Listed here are 15 T cell receptor beta chains from one sample, sequenced in a study of cytomegalovirus exposure and HLA in healthy donors. Primers for the PCR totalled 60 Vbeta and 13 Jbeta. The data were produced by immunoSEQ multiplex PCR, yet TCRdb's version contains in-frame clones alone and is incomplete. The table has some 150,000 clones, nearly 10% seen once; the top ten hold approximately 1.9%. Sample: PBMCs. The receptors stem from a man in his fifties in good health and CMV-seronegative.

The rearrangement joins TRBV11-2 to TRBJ2-2; tentatively, D is TRBD2 (7 bases). The CDR3 runs to 15 residues. V lost 5 bases and J 3 bases, leaving 13 bases between the germline ends. The germline V gene encodes CDR1 SGHAT and CDR2 FQNNGV. Written as DNA, the CDR3 is TGTGCCAGCAGCCCAGGGAGGGGGGACACCGGGGAGCTGTTTTTT. Translation gives CASSPGRGDTGELFF.

This clone appeared many times. The chain joins TRBV6-1 to TRBJ2-3; the match to TRBD2 covers 11 bases. The V segment lost 3 bases and the J segment 4 bases; nucleotides outside the gene matches: 3. The length of the CDR3 is 15 residues. The germline V gene has CDR1 MNHNS and CDR2 SASEGT. The CDR3 region has the DNA TGTGCCAGCAGTGATTTAGCGGGGGGGCCAGATACGCAGTATTTT. Amino acids: CASSDLAGGPDTQYF.

This clone was seen more than once but under ten times. The chain combines TRBV28 with TRBJ2-3, with 8 bases aligning to TRBD1. This CDR3 is 14 amino acids long. Germline CDR1 MDHEN, CDR2 SYDVKM. V shed 7 bases, J shed 8 bases, and the junction held 11 bases outside the gene matches. CDR3: CASMRTGPPGTQYF. CDR3 DNA: TGTGCCAGCATGCGGACAGGGCCCCCGGGTACGCAGTATTTT.

The V and J genes are TRBV5-1 and TRBJ2-5; 7 bases match TRBD1. V lost 7 bases to trimming and J lost 2 bases; unmatched junction nucleotides: 5. The CDR3 extends over 13 amino acids. Looked up from germline, CDR1 is SGHRS and CDR2 is YFSETQ. CDR3 residues: CASADRDQETQYF. The CDR3 DNA reads as TGCGCCAGCGCCGACAGGGATCAAGAGACCCAGTACTTC.

This clone was picked up a small number of times. The chain links TRBV7-9 to TRBJ2-5; 8 bases line up with TRBD2. J lost 3 bases, V lost 3 bases, and 3 bases had no gene match. The CDR3 extends over 14 amino acids. Germline lookup yields CDR1 SEHNR and CDR2 FQNEAQ (reference sequence). The CDR3 region has the DNA TGTGCCAGCAGCTTGGGTAGCGGGGAAGAGACCCAGTACTTC. The encoded protein is CASSLGSGEETQYF.

This chain links TRBV11-2 with TRBJ1-2; 12 nucleotides align to TRBD1. Germline trimming cut 5 bases from V and 7 bases from J; bases unmatched to any gene: 5. CDR3 length: 14 residues. Looked up from germline, CDR1 is SGHAT and CDR2 is FQNNGV. This CDR3 is CASSPGQGALGYTF. In DNA, the CDR3 is TGTGCCAGCAGCCCGGGACAGGGGGCGCTTGGCTACACCTTC.

This clone has a handful of counts. The CDR3 DNA follows: TGCGCCAGCAGTGAGTCGATAGCGGGGGGGCCTTCGTACTTC. Protein product: CASSESIAGGPSYF. The chain is built from TRBV10-2 and TRBJ2-5; TRBD2 matches 11 bases. CDR3 length equals 14 residues. V lost 0 bases, J lost 13 bases, and 7 bases stayed unmatched. The germline CDR1 and CDR2 sequences are WSHSY and SAAADI.

DNA of the CDR3: TGTGCCAGCAGTTCCCAGGGTGTGGGTAATGAAAAACTGTTTTTT. This codes for CASSSQGVGNEKLFF. J is TRBJ1-4 and V is TRBV2; D is possibly TRBD1 (5 bases). The CDR3 extends over 15 amino acids. V gave up 5 bases and J gave up 4 bases, with 14 bases separating them. CDR1 and CDR2 from the germline V gene are SNHLY and FYNNEI.

This clone showed up just a few times. The rearrangement links TRBV28 to TRBJ1-2; TRBD1 aligns across 12 bases. From germline, CDR1 is MDHEN and CDR2 SYDVKM. The V and J ends lost 2 bases and 8 bases, in that order; junction bases with no gene match: 12. CDR3 size: 17 residues. CDR3 nucleotide sequence: TGTGCCAGCAGTTTAGGGGGGACAGGGGGCTCTCTTCAAGGCTACACCTTC. Residues: CASSLGGTGGSLQGYTF.

This clone has only one observation. J is TRBJ1-1 and V is TRBV28, with D possibly matching TRBD1 (5 bases). The V gene's germline CDR1 is MDHEN and CDR2 SYDVKM. The CDR3 is made up of 13 amino acids. V dropped 6 bases and J dropped 4 bases, with 12 bases sitting between them. CDR3 coding DNA: TGTGCCAGCAGCCGCCCCGGGGGCACTGAAGCTTTCTTT. It is translated as CASSRPGGTEAFF.

This chain joins TRBV7-3 and TRBJ2-2, with D perhaps TRBD1 (5 bases). The germline V and J ends were trimmed by 3 bases and 2 bases, with 10 bases remaining between them. From germline, CDR1 is SGHTA and CDR2 FQGTGA. This CDR3 spans 15 amino acids. The CDR3 DNA reads TGTGCCAGCAGCTTTTCGGACACTAACACCGGGGAGCTGTTTTTT. This codes for CASSFSDTNTGELFF.

The chain carries TRBV7-2 and TRBJ2-5; no reliable D call. Germline lookup yields CDR1 SGHTA and CDR2 FQGNSA. The CDR3 has 15 residues. The V end lost 4 bases, the J end lost 0 bases, and 12 bases lay between the germline ends. The CDR3 loop reads CASSSRRSNQETQYF. The CDR3 DNA reads TGTGCCAGCAGCTCTAGACGGAGCAACCAAGAGACCCAGTACTTC.

The rearrangement joins TRBV7-2 to TRBJ1-1, with D perhaps matching TRBD1 (5 bases). The length of the CDR3 is 17 residues. Germline V gene lookup returns CDR1 SGHTA and CDR2 FQGNSA. V was pared by 2 bases and J by 4 bases, with 20 bases between. The CDR3 nucleotides are TGTGCCAGCAGCTTATCTGCGTGTAGGGGCCGCGGCACTGAAGCTTTCTTT. Protein product: CASSLSACRGRGTEAFF.

This clone occurred a few times. The rearrangement uses TRBV5-4 and TRBJ2-5, with 16 positions matching TRBD2. Germline V gives CDR1 SGHNT, CDR2 YYREEE (reference sequence). The trim removed 4 bases at V and 5 bases at J, leaving 8 bases unmatched. The CDR3 has 17 amino acids. As DNA, the CDR3 is TGTGCCAGCAGCACCGGGACTAGCGGGGGGGCTTTTGAGACCCAGTACTTC. Translated, it gives CASSTGTSGGAFETQYF.

This clone was seen only a few times. The rearrangement links TRBV18 to TRBJ1-2; the D gene is possibly TRBD1 (5 bases). The CDR3 totals 12 residues. Germline values: CDR1 KGHSH, CDR2 LQKENI. Trimming removed 4 bases at V and 7 bases at J, with 10 bases between. The CDR3 DNA follows: TGTGCCAGCTCACTAGGTCAGGGTGGCTACACCTTC. Translation gives CASSLGQGGYTF.